The sequence of this T cell receptor (beta chain) was determined in a study of blood T cells in healthy people across ages. About the study: There was about one barcoded beta molecule captured by template switching per two T cells.

About this clonotype: Antigen: not known.

General study findings and limits: Samples with more naive T cells showed higher observed beta diversity.

Alongside a J-beta primer mix, a sample-barcoded 5' primer served in a second PCR lasting 7 to 11 cycles. Using its own MiXCR run on the 5' RACE reads, TCRdb lists one record per CDR3 protein. The sample comprises roughly 1.5 million distinct CDR3 sequences, approximately 43% of which are singletons, and just over 4% rests with the top ten. Ranging in age from roughly 6 to 100, the donors were healthy Caucasian individuals from Russia. Peripheral blood from each donor was collected in a volume of roughly 9.2 milliliters. The source material was blood. The origin of this receptor is a woman aged 18-29 years in good health.

CDR3 region: CASSPGGTDSPLHF. The CDR3 nucleotides read TGTGCCAGCTCACCGGGGGGTACGGATTCACCCCTCCACTTT. The V and J genes are TRBV18 and TRBJ1-6, with D perhaps TRBD1 (5 bases). Trimming shortened V by 3 bases and J by 8 bases, and 11 bases separated the two germline ends. CDR1 and CDR2 (germline): KGHSH, LQKENI. The CDR3 runs 14 residues.